Presented here are 15 T cell receptor beta chains from one specimen sequenced in a study of shared clonotypes between healthy human individuals. Profiled with immunoSEQ multiplex PCR; TCRdb holds only in-frame clones, not every one. The profile covers about 820,000 clones, with over 90% appearing a single time and about 25% taken by the ten largest. CD45RO-negative, CCR7-positively selected cells formed the naive CD8 fraction, excluding terminally differentiated effector memory CD45RA+ cells. The sample consisted of naive CD8+ T cells sorted from blood. Every receptor here comes from a young man in good health.

The chain couples TRBV7-8 to TRBJ2-7, with D tentatively TRBD2 (6 bases). The CDR3 extends over 15 amino acids. The germline gives CDR1 SGHVS, CDR2 FQNEAQ. Trimming cost V 5 bases and J 2 bases, with 16 bases left between them. The CDR3: CASSLSGGGTYEQYF. The CDR3 DNA reads TGTGCCAGCAGCCTTAGCGGAGGCGGAACCTACGAGCAGTACTTC.

The rearrangement joins TRBV11-2 to TRBJ2-3, with 9 nucleotides matching TRBD1. The CDR3 has 15 amino acids. The V segment lost 1 base and the J segment 5 bases; nucleotides outside the gene matches: 4. The germline CDR1 and CDR2 sequences are SGHAT and FQNNGV. In nucleotides, the CDR3 is TGTGCCAGCAGCTTAGCCCAGACAGGGGGAGATACGCAGTATTTT. This encodes CASSLAQTGGDTQYF.

The V and J genes are TRBV7-9 and TRBJ2-7; D remains unclear. The CDR3 sequence is 12 residues long. The V end was cut by 4 bases, the J end by 4 bases, with 8 bases between. Germline V gene sequence: CDR1 SEHNR, CDR2 FQNEAQ (reference sequence). CDR3 nucleotide sequence: TGTGCCAGCAGCTCTGCAGGATACGAGCAGTACTTC. Translated: CASSSAGYEQYF.

This chain uses TRBV4-1 with TRBJ2-3; D unclear. This CDR3 is built from 13 residues. From germline, CDR1 is MGHRA and CDR2 YSYEKL. V gave up 5 bases and J gave up 3 bases, with 9 bases separating them. The CDR3 region is CASSSRPTDTQYF. The CDR3 DNA reads TGCGCCAGCAGCTCCCGTCCAACAGATACGCAGTATTTT.

This sequence joins TRBV7-2 and TRBJ2-7; D is perhaps TRBD1 or TRBD2 (6 bases each). CDR3 size: 17 residues. V lost 1 base, J lost 2 bases, and 18 bases lay in between. CDR1 is SGHTA, CDR2 FQGNSA, per germline. CDR3 amino acids: CASSLVGAGHLAYEQYF. As DNA, the CDR3 is TGTGCCAGCAGCTTAGTGGGGGCGGGACACCTAGCCTACGAGCAGTACTTC.

This clone was recorded only once. The V gene is TRBV7-6, the J gene TRBJ1-4; no reliable D call. This CDR3 contains 18 residues. Germline V gene lookup returns CDR1 SGHVS and CDR2 FNYEAQ. V was shortened by 4 bases and J by 8 bases, with 26 bases between the two germline ends. CDR3 sequence reads: CASSSNHELGRGVEKLFF. In nucleotides, the CDR3 is TGTGCCAGCAGCTCAAACCATGAACTTGGACGAGGAGTGGAAAAACTGTTTTTT.

V usage is TRBV7-6 and J usage is TRBJ2-6; D is perhaps TRBD1 (6 bases). This CDR3 is 21 amino acids long. V dropped 0 bases and J dropped 3 bases, with 24 bases sitting between them. Germline assignment: CDR1 SGHVS and CDR2 FNYEAQ. The CDR3 region is CASSLAPPGTTALSGANVLTF. The CDR3 DNA follows: TGTGCCAGCAGCTTAGCTCCCCCCGGGACAACAGCCCTCAGTGGGGCCAACGTCCTGACTTTC. The variable domain in full, completed from reference TRBV7-6 and TRBJ2-6, reads GAGVSQSPRYKVTKRGQDVALRCDPISGHVSLYWYRQALGQGPEFLTYFNYEAQQDKSGLPNDRFSAERPEGSISTLTIQRTEQRDSAMYRCASSLAPPGTTALSGANVLTFGAGSRLTVL.

V usage is TRBV7-9 and J usage is TRBJ2-5; TRBD2 matches 7 bases. V shed 2 bases, J shed 2 bases, and the junction held 11 bases outside the gene matches. The CDR3 runs 17 residues. Germline CDR1 is SEHNR and CDR2 is FQNEAQ (reference sequence). CDR3 loop: CASSLLEAGVGQETQYF. CDR3 nucleotides: TGTGCCAGCAGCTTATTAGAGGCGGGAGTAGGTCAAGAGACCCAGTACTTC.

The genes are TRBV11-2 and TRBJ2-1; 9 nucleotides line up with TRBD2. This CDR3 is built from 18 residues. V shed 0 bases, J shed 1 base, and the junction held 7 bases outside the gene matches. The V gene's germline CDR1 is SGHAT and CDR2 FQNNGV. In DNA, the CDR3 is TGTGCCAGCAGCTTAGAGTTAGCGGGAGTGACATCCTACAATGAGCAGTTCTTC. This sequence encodes CASSLELAGVTSYNEQFF.

The rearrangement links TRBV19 to TRBJ2-6, with 7 nucleotides matching TRBD2. Germline V lookup: CDR1 LNHDA, CDR2 SQIVND (reference sequence). The CDR3 totals 15 residues. The V segment lost 7 bases and the J segment 4 bases; nucleotides outside the gene matches: 7. The CDR3 region is CASTSGGSGANVLTF. CDR3 in DNA: TGTGCCAGTACCTCGGGAGGCTCAGGGGCCAACGTCCTGACTTTC.

This chain connects TRBV28 to TRBJ2-7, with 8 bases fitting TRBD2. The J segment lost 6 bases and the V segment lost 6 bases, leaving 7 bases of the junction unmatched. This CDR3 is built from 13 residues. Germline values: CDR1 MDHEN, CDR2 SYDVKM. The CDR3: CASSSGTSGEQYF. The CDR3 nucleotides read TGTGCCAGCAGCTCCGGGACTAGTGGCGAGCAGTACTTC.

To note about this clone: Other DNA sequences of this sample code for an identical CDR3. The chain carries TRBV28 and TRBJ2-1; D might be TRBD2 (5 bases). V shed 3 bases and J shed 4 bases, with 7 bases lying between them. Germline V gene data show CDR1 as MDHEN and CDR2 as SYDVKM. The CDR3 runs 13 residues. CDR3 protein: CASSFGGYNEQFF. CDR3 nucleotide sequence: TGTGCCAGCAGTTTTGGCGGGTACAATGAGCAGTTCTTC. The variable domain in full, with the rest retrieved from reference TRBV28 and TRBJ2-1, is DVKVTQSSRYLVKRTGEKVFLECVQDMDHENMFWYRQDPGLGLRLIYFSYDVKMKEKGDIPEGYSVSREKKERFSLILESASTNQTSMYLCASSFGGYNEQFFGPGTRLTVL.

This clone was detected only once. The rearrangement joins TRBV28 to TRBJ1-2; D is possibly TRBD1 (5 bases). Per the germline V gene, CDR1 is MDHEN and CDR2 is SYDVKM. Trimming took 5 bases from V and 3 from J, leaving 10 bases between them. There are 13 residues in the CDR3. CDR3 coding DNA: TGTGCCAGCAGTAAGACAGAATACTATGGCTACACCTTC. Protein sequence: CASSKTEYYGYTF.

The chain carries TRBV15 and TRBJ2-7, with D possibly called TRBD1 or TRBD2 (6 bases each). Trimming took 5 bases from V and 1 from J, leaving 12 bases between them. The CDR3 loop spans 14 amino acids. CDR1 is LNHNV and CDR2 is YYDKDF in the germline V gene (reference sequence). CDR3 sequence: CATSPGGGSYEQYF. The DNA for the CDR3 is TGTGCCACCAGCCCCGGGGGCGGGTCCTACGAGCAGTACTTC.

The chain combines TRBV2 with TRBJ2-1; D may be TRBD1 (6 bases). The length of the CDR3 is 17 residues. The V and J ends lost 6 bases and 3 bases respectively, with 21 bases between them. Germline values: CDR1 SNHLY, CDR2 FYNNEI. CDR3 protein: CASRTLQGSVFYNEQFF. The CDR3 DNA reads as TGTGCCAGCAGGACCCTACAGGGCAGCGTTTTCTACAATGAGCAGTTCTTC.